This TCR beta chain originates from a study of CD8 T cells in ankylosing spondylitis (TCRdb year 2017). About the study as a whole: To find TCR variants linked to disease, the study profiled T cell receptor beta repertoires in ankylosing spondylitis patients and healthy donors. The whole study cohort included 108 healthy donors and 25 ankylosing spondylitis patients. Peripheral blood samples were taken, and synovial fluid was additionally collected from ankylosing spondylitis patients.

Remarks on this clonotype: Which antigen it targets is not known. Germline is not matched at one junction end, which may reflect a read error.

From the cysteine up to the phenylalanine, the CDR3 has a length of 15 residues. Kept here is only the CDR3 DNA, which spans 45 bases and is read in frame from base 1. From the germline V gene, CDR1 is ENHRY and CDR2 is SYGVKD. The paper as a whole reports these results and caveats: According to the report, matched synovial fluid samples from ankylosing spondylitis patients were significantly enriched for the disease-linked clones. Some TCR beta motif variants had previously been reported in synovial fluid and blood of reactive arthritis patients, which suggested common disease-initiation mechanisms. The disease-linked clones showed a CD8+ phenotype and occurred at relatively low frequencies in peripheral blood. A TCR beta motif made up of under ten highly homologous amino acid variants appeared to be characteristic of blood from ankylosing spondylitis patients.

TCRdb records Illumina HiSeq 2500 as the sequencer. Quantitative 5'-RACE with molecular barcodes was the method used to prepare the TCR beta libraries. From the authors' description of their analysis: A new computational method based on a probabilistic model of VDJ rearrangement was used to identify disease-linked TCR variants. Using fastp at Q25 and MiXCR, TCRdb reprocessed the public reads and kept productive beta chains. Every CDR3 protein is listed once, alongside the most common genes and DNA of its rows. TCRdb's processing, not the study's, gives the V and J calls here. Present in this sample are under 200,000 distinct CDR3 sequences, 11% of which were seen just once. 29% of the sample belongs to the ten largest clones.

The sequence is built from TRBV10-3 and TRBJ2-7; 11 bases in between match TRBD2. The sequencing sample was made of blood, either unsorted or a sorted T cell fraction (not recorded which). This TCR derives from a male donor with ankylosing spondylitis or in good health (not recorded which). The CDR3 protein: CTISGPSGGSYEQYF. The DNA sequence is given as TGTACCATCAGTGGCCCTAGCGGGGGGTCCTACGAGCAGTACTTC.